This passage covers 26 T cell receptor beta chains from one sample sequenced in a study of CD8 T cells in Susac syndrome. Random hexamers were used to reverse transcribe roughly 0.45 to 1 ug of RNA. TCRdb reanalysed the immunoSEQ multiplex PCR reads using MiXCR and keeps one entry per CDR3 protein. The repertoire holds 100,000 to 150,000 distinct CDR3 sequences, about 92% seen once, with about 0.096% in the top ten. Sequenced input: CD4+ T cells from PBMCs. The receptors were gathered from a human donor with multiple sclerosis.

The chain combines TRBV5-4 with TRBJ1-4; no clear D. The CDR3 contains 13 residues. CDR1 and CDR2 (germline): SGHNT, YYREEE (reference sequence). V gave up 4 bases and J gave up 0 bases, with 4 bases separating them. The CDR3 DNA reads TGTGCCAGCAGCCCCACAACTAATGAAAAACTGTTTTTT. It translates to CASSPTTNEKLFF.

The rearrangement links TRBV11-2 to TRBJ1-1, with D unresolved. The CDR3 has 16 amino acids. Germline V CDR1 and CDR2: SGHAT, FQNNGV. Trimming removed 0 bases from V and 4 bases from J, with 15 bases in between. Here the CDR3 reads CASSLDLGRWGTEAFF. As DNA, the CDR3 is TGTGCCAGCAGCTTAGATCTTGGCAGGTGGGGCACTGAAGCTTTCTTT.

The rearrangement links TRBV27 to TRBJ2-3; 8 nucleotides line up with TRBD2. This CDR3 has 17 residues. V lost 4 bases and J lost 1; bases outside the gene matches: 10. The V gene's germline CDR1 is MNHEY and CDR2 SMNVEV (reference sequence). The chain's CDR3 is CASSSYPWRGGTDTQYF. In DNA, the CDR3 is TGTGCCAGCAGTTCCTACCCGTGGCGGGGGGGCACAGATACGCAGTATTTT.

The sample holds one count of this clonotype. The chain combines TRBV6-1 with TRBJ2-6; no clear D. The CDR3 runs to 16 residues. Trimming cost V 1 base and J 0 bases, with 7 bases left between them. The germline V gene has CDR1 MNHNS and CDR2 SASEGT. The CDR3 DNA follows: TGTGCCAGCAGTGAAGTTAGGAGCTCTGGGGCCAACGTCCTGACTTTC. Encoded protein: CASSEVRSSGANVLTF.

The chain combines TRBV5-1 with TRBJ2-1; 10 positions match TRBD2. V lost 6 bases and J lost 0; bases outside the gene matches: 3. The CDR3 consists of 15 residues. CDR1 is SGHRS and CDR2 is YFSETQ in the germline V gene. CDR3 coding DNA: TGCGCCAGCAAACTAGCGGGGAGCTCCTACAATGAGCAGTTCTTC. Protein: CASKLAGSSYNEQFF.

This clonotype appeared once. V and J are TRBV20-1 and TRBJ2-3, with a possible D match to TRBD2 (7 bases). This CDR3 is 15 amino acids long. Trimming removed 8 bases from V and 1 base from J, with 19 bases in between. Germline lookup yields CDR1 DFQATT and CDR2 SNEGSKA (reference sequence). Here the CDR3 reads CSFNRGGSRTDTQYF. The CDR3 nucleotides are TGCAGTTTTAATCGCGGGGGCTCCCGCACAGATACGCAGTATTTT.

The chain has TRBV2 and TRBJ2-7; D is unresolved. From germline, CDR1 is SNHLY and CDR2 FYNNEI. The CDR3 runs 15 residues. V was cut by 1 base and J by 2 bases, with 12 bases left in between. CDR3 in amino acids: CASSEGPSQAYEQYF. DNA of the CDR3: TGTGCCAGCAGTGAAGGCCCCAGTCAGGCCTACGAGCAGTACTTC.

This chain joins TRBV2 and TRBJ1-5; D might be TRBD1 (5 bases). Trimming cost V 8 bases and J 1 base, with 9 bases left between them. Germline V gene lookup returns CDR1 SNHLY and CDR2 FYNNEI. The CDR3 is made up of 13 amino acids. The CDR3 coding sequence is TGTGCCAGCGCGTGGGGGAGCAATCAGCCCCAGCATTTT. Encoded protein: CASAWGSNQPQHF. Based on the CDR3 plus reference TRBV2 and TRBJ1-5, the full variable domain is EPEVTQTPSHQVTQMGQEVILRCVPISNHLYFYWYRQILGQKVEFLVSFYNNEISEKSEIFDDQFSVERPDGSNFTLKIRSTKLEDSAMYFCASAWGSNQPQHFGDGTRLSIL.

CDR3 residues: CASSLGYYRDSNQPQHF. DNA of the CDR3: TGTGCCAGCAGCTTGGGCTACTACAGGGATAGCAATCAGCCCCAGCATTTT. V usage is TRBV5-4 and J usage is TRBJ1-5; possible D gene TRBD1, 6 bases. This CDR3 has 17 residues. Germline V gene sequence: CDR1 SGHNT, CDR2 YYREEE (reference sequence). Trimming cost V 0 bases and J 0 bases, with 13 bases left between them.

This chain links TRBV18 with TRBJ2-5; D not resolved. The CDR3 has 12 amino acids. The V gene's germline CDR1 is KGHSH and CDR2 LQKENI. The V end lost 5 bases, the J end lost 0 bases, and 4 bases lay between the germline ends. DNA for the CDR3: TGTGCCAGCTCAGTATACCAAGAGACCCAGTACTTC. It is translated as CASSVYQETQYF.

This chain connects TRBV2 to TRBJ1-2; D is perhaps TRBD1 (5 bases). The germline CDR1 and CDR2 sequences are SNHLY and FYNNEI. The V and J ends lost 6 bases and 0 bases respectively, with 11 bases between them. CDR3 length equals 14 residues. As DNA, the CDR3 is TGTGCCAGCAGAGCAGGGCTTTCTAACTATGGCTACACCTTC. This codes for CASRAGLSNYGYTF.

J is TRBJ1-1 and V is TRBV6-5, with D maybe TRBD1 (5 bases). Trimming took off 3 bases at V and 5 bases at J, with 10 bases between the two ends. Germline CDR1 MNHEY, CDR2 SVGAGI. CDR3 length equals 13 residues. CDR3 nucleotide sequence: TGTGCCAGCAGTTATCAGGGTAGAACTGAAGCTTTCTTT. This encodes CASSYQGRTEAFF.

This chain uses TRBV4-1 with TRBJ1-6, with D uncertain. The CDR3 runs 15 residues. Looked up from germline, CDR1 is MGHRA and CDR2 is YSYEKL. The germline V and J ends were trimmed by 1 base and 7 bases, with 11 bases remaining between them. CDR3 in DNA: TGCGCCAGCAGCCAAGGGGTGGCGGGGAATTCACCCCTCCACTTT. This gives the protein CASSQGVAGNSPLHF.

The CDR3 loop is CASSLLRGRETQYF. Written as DNA, the CDR3 is TGTGCCAGCAGCTTACTCCGGGGGCGAGAGACCCAGTACTTC. The chain joins TRBV7-2 to TRBJ2-5; D is possibly TRBD1 or TRBD2 (6 bases each). The CDR3 is 14 amino acids. Trimming took 2 bases from V and 4 from J, leaving 11 bases between them. Germline V gene data show CDR1 as SGHTA and CDR2 as FQGNSA.

The chain couples TRBV15 to TRBJ2-7, with D perhaps matching TRBD1 or TRBD2 (5 bases each). The V gene's germline CDR1 is LNHNV and CDR2 YYDKDF (reference sequence). The V end was cut by 0 bases, the J end by 3 bases, with 12 bases between. The CDR3 runs 15 residues. The CDR3 region has the DNA TGTGCCACCAGCAGAGACAGTGGGACCAACTACGAGCAGTACTTC. It specifies CATSRDSGTNYEQYF.

This clonotype was seen only once. The chain recombines TRBV5-1 with TRBJ1-2, with D tentatively TRBD1 (5 bases). Trimming shortened V by 7 bases and J by 4 bases, and 17 bases separated the two germline ends. Germline CDR1 reads SGHRS; CDR2 reads YFSETQ. The CDR3 is made up of 14 amino acids. DNA for the CDR3: TGCGCCAGCTCCTCGGTGAGGGGTGGCTATGGCTACACCTTC. As protein: CASSSVRGGYGYTF.

The J gene is TRBJ2-2, the V gene TRBV28; no reliable D call. Germline V gene sequence: CDR1 MDHEN, CDR2 SYDVKM. CDR3 length equals 13 residues. Deletions cut 8 bases from V and 0 bases from J, with 7 bases between. This chain's CDR3 is CASDSSNTGELFF. In DNA, the CDR3 is TGTGCCAGCGATAGCTCGAACACCGGGGAGCTGTTTTTT.

This clonotype occurred once. The rearrangement joins TRBV27 to TRBJ1-5; TRBD1 might be the D (5 bases). Trimming shortened V by 6 bases and J by 3 bases, and 9 bases separated the two germline ends. This CDR3 has 13 amino acids. Germline-derived CDR1 and CDR2 are MNHEY and SMNVEV (reference sequence). The CDR3 sequence: CASRGGFNQPQHF. In nucleotides, the CDR3 is TGTGCCAGCAGGGGGGGATTCAATCAGCCCCAGCATTTT.

This chain connects TRBV4-3 to TRBJ1-1; D not resolved. The V and J ends lost 0 bases and 5 bases respectively, with 10 bases between them. Germline lookup yields CDR1 LGHNA and CDR2 YSLEER. The CDR3 is made up of 14 amino acids. The CDR3 protein is CASSQEKGGTEAFF. CDR3 bases: TGCGCCAGCAGCCAAGAGAAGGGAGGGACTGAAGCTTTCTTT.

V usage is TRBV3-1 and J usage is TRBJ1-2; 8 positions match TRBD1. Trimming took 4 bases from V and 8 from J; bases not matched to a gene: 9. Germline CDR1 LGHDT, CDR2 YNNKEL (reference sequence). The CDR3 length is 14 residues. For the CDR3, the DNA is TGTGCCAGCAGCCTCCTGGACAGGGCTCAGGGCTACACCTTC. As protein: CASSLLDRAQGYTF. Supplemented by reference TRBV3-1 and TRBJ1-2, the full variable domain reads DTAVSQTPKYLVTQMGNDKSIKCEQNLGHDTMYWYKQDSKKFLKIMFSYNNKELIINETVPNRFSPKSPDKAHLNLHINSLELGDSAVYFCASSLLDRAQGYTFGSGTRLTVV.

The V gene is TRBV11-1, the J gene TRBJ1-1, with 7 bases fitting TRBD1. CDR1 SGHAT and CDR2 FQDESV come from the germline V gene (reference sequence). The CDR3 has 12 amino acids. V gave up 6 bases and J gave up 4 bases; unmatched junction bases: 2. CDR3 sequence: CASREGATEAFF. In DNA, the CDR3 is TGTGCCAGCAGAGAGGGGGCCACTGAAGCTTTCTTT.

The chain is built from TRBV5-4 and TRBJ2-2; maybe TRBD1 (5 bases). Trimming shortened V by 2 bases and J by 2 bases, and 10 bases separated the two germline ends. The CDR3 totals 15 residues. The germline gives CDR1 SGHNT, CDR2 YYREEE (reference sequence). The CDR3 region is CASSFSTENTGELFF. DNA for the CDR3: TGTGCCAGCAGCTTTTCGACAGAAAACACCGGGGAGCTGTTTTTT. The full variable domain, in which reference TRBV5-4 and TRBJ2-2 provide the parts outside the CDR3, is ETGVTQSPTHLIKTRGQQVTLRCSSQSGHNTVSWYQQALGQGPQFIFQYYREEENGRGNFPPRFSGLQFPNYSSELNVNALELDDSALYLCASSFSTENTGELFFGEGSRLTVL.

The chain is built from TRBV18 and TRBJ2-7; D may be TRBD1 or TRBD2 (5 bases each). This CDR3 region has 12 residues. From germline, CDR1 is KGHSH and CDR2 LQKENI. The V end lost 5 bases, the J end lost 5 bases, and 10 bases lay between the germline ends. The CDR3 DNA is TGTGCCAGCTCAGTCGGGACCGACGAGCAGTACTTC. This codes for CASSVGTDEQYF.

V and J are TRBV7-2 and TRBJ2-5; tentatively, D is TRBD2 (7 bases). Deletions cut 5 bases from V and 5 bases from J, with 12 bases between. In germline, CDR1 is SGHTA, CDR2 FQGNSA. CDR3 length: 13 amino acids. CDR3 DNA: TGTGCCAGCAGCCGGGGGGCCCGGGAGACCCAGTACTTC. Translated, it gives CASSRGARETQYF. Together with reference TRBV7-2 and TRBJ2-5, the CDR3 gives the full variable domain: GAGVSQSPSNKVTEKGKDVELRCDPISGHTALYWYRQSLGQGLEFLIYFQGNSAPDKSGLPSDRFSAERTGGSVSTLTIQRTQQEDSAVYLCASSRGARETQYFGPGTRLLVL.

The chain joins TRBV12-3 or TRBV12-4 to TRBJ1-6, with 9 bases lining up with TRBD1. The V and J ends lost 5 bases and 14 bases, in that order; junction bases with no gene match: 4. The CDR3 runs to 12 residues. DNA for the CDR3: TGTGCCAGCAGTCCCCGACAGGGGGCCCTCCACTTT. It specifies CASSPRQGALHF.

This rearrangement joins TRBV20-1 to TRBJ2-6, with D hard to call. Trimming took off 4 bases at V and 0 bases at J, with 7 bases between the two ends. The CDR3 length is 14 residues. The V gene's germline CDR1 is DFQATT and CDR2 SNEGSKA (reference sequence). The CDR3: CSAIDLSGANVLTF. The CDR3 DNA reads as TGCAGTGCTATAGACCTCTCTGGGGCCAACGTCCTGACTTTC.